Listed below are T cell receptor beta chains from one sample, sequenced in a study of blood T cell repertoires in COVID-19. Profiling relied on immunoSEQ multiplex PCR, and the TCRdb table lists in-frame clones only, not all of them. The sample has about 68,000 clones; 60% to 85% are singletons. Sequencing was done on a sample of peripheral blood. The receptors stem from a human donor in a cohort sampled during active COVID-19. Each CDR3 is given with its conserved first and last residue. A D gene is named only where the DNA matches it firmly. Clone sizes are given selectively: once, few, many, or a class where the clone is expanded.

d_call	j_call	v_call	clone_size	cdr3_nt	cdr3_aa
TRBD1	TRBJ2-7	TRBV4-2	-	TGTGCCAGCAGCCAAGAGCAGGGGGCAACCTACGAGCAGTACTTC	CASSQEQGATYEQYF
-	TRBJ2-7	TRBV2	-	TGTGCCAGCAGTGAAATTAACAGCTCCTACGAGCAGTACTTC	CASSEINSSYEQYF
TRBD1	TRBJ1-1	TRBV7-9	-	TGTGCCAGCAGCCCCGGGACAGGGGGAGTAATGAACACTGAAGCTTTCTTT	CASSPGTGGVMNTEAFF
-	TRBJ2-3	TRBV14	few	TGTGCCAGCAGCCATTGGCATCGAGTGTCGGAGAAGGGGGGCACAGATACGCAGTATTTT	CASSHWHRVSEKGGTDTQYF
TRBD1	TRBJ1-5	TRBV30	-	TGTGCCTGGAGTGGTCCGGGACAGGGCAATCAGCCCCAGCATTTT	CAWSGPGQGNQPQHF
TRBD2	TRBJ2-3	TRBV7-2	once	TGTGCCAGCAGCTCTCGGACTAGCGGGAGTTCTGATACGCAGTATTTT	CASSSRTSGSSDTQYF
-	TRBJ2-7	TRBV5-1	-	TGCGCCAGCAGCCGCGCCCAGGGGGGCCCCTCGGCCTACGAGCAGTACTTC	CASSRAQGGPSAYEQYF
-	TRBJ1-5	TRBV15	-	TGTGCCACCAGCGCCGGAGGACAGAGCAATCAGCCCCAGCATTTT	CATSAGGQSNQPQHF
-	TRBJ2-3	TRBV7-8	few	TGTGCCAGCAGCCAAACGGGGTATACGCAGTATTTT	CASSQTGYTQYF
-	TRBJ2-1	TRBV7-9	-	TGTGCCAGCAGCTTAGTGGATGGTAGCAACTCCTACAATGAGCAGTTCTTC	CASSLVDGSNSYNEQFF
-	TRBJ1-5	TRBV12-3/TRBV12-4	-	TGTGCCAGCAGTTTAACAAACAATCAGCCCCAGCATTTT	CASSLTNNQPQHF
-	TRBJ1-6	TRBV15	few	TGTGCCACCAGCAGGCTGGGCCCCAGGGGTAATTCACCCCTCCACTTT	CATSRLGPRGNSPLHF
TRBD1	TRBJ2-7	TRBV5-1	-	TGCGCCAGCAGCTTGGCCCCCGGACAGGTTAAAGGCGCCGAGCAGTACTTC	CASSLAPGQVKGAEQYF
TRBD1	TRBJ2-2	TRBV6-1	-	TGTGCCAGCAGTTGGGGGACAGGGGCCGGGGAGCTGTTTTTT	CASSWGTGAGELFF
TRBD1	TRBJ1-4	TRBV3-1/TRBV3-2	-	TGTGCCAGCAGCCAAAACAGGCCACAGGGGACGAGAGAAAAACTGTTTTTT	CASSQNRPQGTREKLFF
TRBD1	TRBJ1-1	TRBV29-1	-	TGCAGCGGGGGGGATACAGGGGCGGCTTTCTTT	CSGGDTGAAFF
TRBD2	TRBJ2-1	TRBV7-8	-	TGTGCCAGCAGCTGGGGTAGCGGGGGGGCCGGCTATGAGCAGTTCTTC	CASSWGSGGAGYEQFF
-	TRBJ2-5	TRBV5-1	-	TGCGCCAGCAGCAAAACAGGGACCCATCAAGAGACCCAGTACTTC	CASSKTGTHQETQYF
-	TRBJ2-7	TRBV6-5	once	TGTGCCAGCACCCCGGACAGTGGGCGCTCCTACGAGCAGTACTTC	CASTPDSGRSYEQYF
TRBD2	TRBJ2-7	TRBV7-2	-	TGTGCCAGCAGCTTAGATGGTAATAGCGGGAGCCGGGGCTCCTACGAGCAGTACTTC	CASSLDGNSGSRGSYEQYF
-	TRBJ1-5	TRBV2	-	TGTGCCAGCAGTGACAGGGGCGTTGGTCAGCCCCAGCATTTT	CASSDRGVGQPQHF
-	TRBJ2-1	TRBV13	-	TGTGCCAGCAGCTCCCCGGGACTGGTATACAATGAGCAGTTCTTC	CASSSPGLVYNEQFF
TRBD1	TRBJ2-4	TRBV7-2	-	TGTGCCAGCAGCCAGGACAGGGGAAAAAACATTCAGTACTTC	CASSQDRGKNIQYF
TRBD1	TRBJ1-4	TRBV27	-	TGTGCCAGCAGACCTTATCAGGGGGCAGGAGAAAAACTGTTTTTT	CASRPYQGAGEKLFF
TRBD2	TRBJ2-2	TRBV5-1	-	TGCGCCAGCAGCCGGGGGCGGGGGGCGCAAAACACCGGGGAGCTGTTTTTT	CASSRGRGAQNTGELFF
TRBD1	TRBJ2-7	TRBV11-3	-	TGTGCCAGCAGCCCTACAGGGGGCTCCTACGAGCAGTACTTC	CASSPTGGSYEQYF
TRBD1	TRBJ1-2	TRBV6-5	few	TGTGCCAGCAGCGCCAGACAGGACAGGGGTTATGGCTACACCTTC	CASSARQDRGYGYTF
TRBD1	TRBJ2-2	TRBV28	once	TGTGCCAGCAAGGATGACAGGGGATCCGGGGAGCTGTTTTTT	CASKDDRGSGELFF
TRBD1	TRBJ1-2	TRBV6-6	-	TGTGCCAGCACTGAAAGGGGGCGCAACTATGGCTACACCTTC	CASTERGRNYGYTF
TRBD1	TRBJ2-3	TRBV6-2/TRBV6-3	-	TGTGCCAGCAGTTATGACTCCTCTCTCTCGGGACAGAGGGGCACAGATACGCAGTATTTT	CASSYDSSLSGQRGTDTQYF
-	TRBJ2-7	TRBV28	-	TGTGCCAGCAGTTCTAGCGCTTTCAGCTCCTACGAGCAGTACTTC	CASSSSAFSSYEQYF
TRBD1	TRBJ1-6	TRBV27	-	TGTGCCAGCAGCCGGACAGGGAGTGCACCCCTCCACTTT	CASSRTGSAPLHF
-	TRBJ2-4	TRBV29-1	-	TGCAGCGTTCTGGGGGCGGGAAACATTCAGTACTTC	CSVLGAGNIQYF
TRBD1	TRBJ1-3	TRBV6-1	few	TGTGCCAGCAGTGAATGGACAGGGGAGTCTGGAAACACCATATATTTT	CASSEWTGESGNTIYF
-	TRBJ1-5	TRBV19	-	TGTGCCAGTAAGATGGGCTCCAACAATCAGCCCCAGCATTTT	CASKMGSNNQPQHF
TRBD2	TRBJ2-5	TRBV5-4	-	TGTGCCAGCAGCACGGGACTAGCGGGGGACGAGACCCAGTACTTC	CASSTGLAGDETQYF
-	TRBJ1-1	TRBV28	few	TGTGCCACCCGAGACAGGCTTAGGGGCACTGAAGCTTTCTTT	CATRDRLRGTEAFF
-	TRBJ1-4	TRBV28	-	TGTGCCAGCAAACTTGGTTACTCACGTGAAAAACTGTTTTTT	CASKLGYSREKLFF
TRBD1	TRBJ1-5	TRBV27	-	TGTGCCAGCTCTCCCCGGACAGGGAGCGATAGCAATCAGCCCCAGCATTTT	CASSPRTGSDSNQPQHF
-	TRBJ2-7	TRBV28	-	TGTGCCAGCAGTGTAATAGCGACCGGCTACGAGCAGTACTTC	CASSVIATGYEQYF
-	TRBJ2-3	TRBV28	-	TGTGCCAGCACCTTAGGGGACTCCCCATTCACAGATACGCAGTATTTT	CASTLGDSPFTDTQYF
-	TRBJ2-5	TRBV5-4	-	TGTGCCAGTAAGGGCGGGACAGAAGAGACCCAGTACTTC	CASKGGTEETQYF
TRBD1	TRBJ2-3	TRBV24-1	-	TGTGCCACCAGTGACAGGGACAGGGATGGCACAGATACGCAGTATTTT	CATSDRDRDGTDTQYF
-	TRBJ2-7	TRBV6-2/TRBV6-3	-	TGTGCCAGCAGTTCAGCGACTACAGGGAGTAAACTCTACGAGCAGTACTTC	CASSSATTGSKLYEQYF
TRBD1	TRBJ2-7	TRBV7-2	-	TGTGCCAGCAGCCTACGGGGACAGGGGACGGTACAGTACGAGCAGTACTTC	CASSLRGQGTVQYEQYF
-	TRBJ2-2	TRBV5-5	-	TGTGCCAGCAGCTGGGAGTGGGGATCGCACACCGGGGAGCTGTTTTTT	CASSWEWGSHTGELFF
TRBD1	TRBJ1-2	TRBV7-9	-	TGTGCCAGCAGCCACGACAGGGTCGGCTACACCTTC	CASSHDRVGYTF
-	TRBJ2-2	TRBV15	-	TGTGCCACCAGCCGAGAGACTACGAACACCGGGGAGCTGTTTTTT	CATSRETTNTGELFF
TRBD2	TRBJ2-3	TRBV19	-	TGTGCCAGTAAGAGGGCGGGGGGGCAGGCAGATACGCAGTATTTT	CASKRAGGQADTQYF
-	TRBJ1-4	TRBV7-2	-	TGTGCCAGCCTAGAGATACAGGGCTCTCCTCTGTTTTTT	CASLEIQGSPLFF
TRBD1	TRBJ2-1	TRBV5-1	-	TGCGCCAGCAGCTTGGTGCAGGGACAGGGGGCAAATGAGCAGTTCTTC	CASSLVQGQGANEQFF
-	TRBJ1-2	TRBV2	-	TGTGCCAGCAGCCAGGCTAACTATGGCTACACCTTC	CASSQANYGYTF
TRBD1	TRBJ1-2	TRBV5-8	-	TGTGCCAGCAGCAGTTGGGACAGGAGCTATTATGGCTACACCTTC	CASSSWDRSYYGYTF
-	TRBJ1-5	TRBV6-1	-	TGTGCCAGCAGTGAAGGGGGGGTCAATCAGCCCCAGCATTTT	CASSEGGVNQPQHF
-	TRBJ1-6	TRBV28	-	TGTGCCAGCAGTTTAATGAGGACAGTTCATTCACCCCTCCACTTT	CASSLMRTVHSPLHF
-	TRBJ1-5	TRBV11-2	-	TGTGCCAGCAGCTTAGGCGGGTCCCCAAATCAGCCCCAGCATTTT	CASSLGGSPNQPQHF
-	TRBJ1-4	TRBV29-1	-	TGCAGCGCTAGCAGCATCGGTGAAAAACTGTTTTTT	CSASSIGEKLFF
-	TRBJ2-7	TRBV2	-	TGTGCCAGCATTTCGGTGACCTACGAGCAGTACTTC	CASISVTYEQYF
TRBD2	TRBJ2-3	TRBV5-4	-	TGTGCCAGCAGCTTGACTAGCGGCAGCACAGATACGCAGTATTTT	CASSLTSGSTDTQYF